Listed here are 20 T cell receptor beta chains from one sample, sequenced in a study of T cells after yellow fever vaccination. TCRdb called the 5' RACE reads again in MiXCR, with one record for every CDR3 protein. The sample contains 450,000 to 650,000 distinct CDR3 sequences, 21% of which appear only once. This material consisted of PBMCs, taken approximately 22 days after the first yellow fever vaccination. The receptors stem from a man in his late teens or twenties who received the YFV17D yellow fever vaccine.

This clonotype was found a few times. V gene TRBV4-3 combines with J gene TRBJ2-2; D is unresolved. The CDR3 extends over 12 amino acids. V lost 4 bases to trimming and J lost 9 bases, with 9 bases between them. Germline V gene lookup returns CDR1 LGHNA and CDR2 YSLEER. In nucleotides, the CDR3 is TGCGCCAGCAGCCCCACCCGGAGGGAGCTGTTTTTT. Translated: CASSPTRRELFF.

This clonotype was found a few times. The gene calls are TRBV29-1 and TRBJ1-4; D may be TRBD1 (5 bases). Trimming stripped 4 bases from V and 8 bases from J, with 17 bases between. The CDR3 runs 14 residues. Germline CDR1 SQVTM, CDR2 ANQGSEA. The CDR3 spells CSVVWRAEGEKLFF. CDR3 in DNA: TGCAGCGTTGTGTGGAGGGCTGAGGGGGAAAAACTGTTTTTT.

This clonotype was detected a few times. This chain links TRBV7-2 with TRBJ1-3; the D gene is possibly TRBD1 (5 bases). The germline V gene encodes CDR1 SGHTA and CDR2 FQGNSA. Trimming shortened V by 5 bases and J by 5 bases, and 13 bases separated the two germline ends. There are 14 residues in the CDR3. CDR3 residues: CASSLQGGRNTIYF. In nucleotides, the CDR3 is TGTGCCAGCAGCCTTCAGGGAGGTAGAAACACCATATATTTT.

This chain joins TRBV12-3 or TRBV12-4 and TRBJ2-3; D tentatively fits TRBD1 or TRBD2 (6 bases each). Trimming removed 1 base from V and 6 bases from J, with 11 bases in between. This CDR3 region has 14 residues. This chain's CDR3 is CASSLGTGRDTQYF. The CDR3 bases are TGTGCCAGCAGTTTAGGAACAGGGAGGGATACGCAGTATTTT.

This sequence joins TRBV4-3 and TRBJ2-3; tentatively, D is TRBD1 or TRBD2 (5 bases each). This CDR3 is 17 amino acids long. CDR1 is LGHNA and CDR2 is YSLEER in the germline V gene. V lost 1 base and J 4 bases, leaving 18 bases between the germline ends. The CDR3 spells CASSQGAGTSGADTQYF. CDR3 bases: TGCGCCAGCAGCCAAGGGGCCGGGACCTCGGGCGCAGATACGCAGTATTTT.

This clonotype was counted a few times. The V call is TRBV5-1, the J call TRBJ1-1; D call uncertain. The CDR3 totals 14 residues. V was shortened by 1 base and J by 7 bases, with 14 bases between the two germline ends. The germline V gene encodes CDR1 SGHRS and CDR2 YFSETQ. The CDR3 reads CASSLSPQESEAFF. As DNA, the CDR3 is TGCGCCAGCAGCTTGTCCCCGCAGGAGAGTGAAGCTTTCTTT.

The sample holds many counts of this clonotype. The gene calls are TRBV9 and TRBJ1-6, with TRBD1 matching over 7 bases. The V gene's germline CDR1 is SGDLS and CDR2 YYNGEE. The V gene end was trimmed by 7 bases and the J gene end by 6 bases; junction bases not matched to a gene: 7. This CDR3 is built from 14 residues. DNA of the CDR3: TGTGCCAGCGGAAAAGGGGGCAGTAATTCACCCCTCCACTTT. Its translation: CASGKGGSNSPLHF.

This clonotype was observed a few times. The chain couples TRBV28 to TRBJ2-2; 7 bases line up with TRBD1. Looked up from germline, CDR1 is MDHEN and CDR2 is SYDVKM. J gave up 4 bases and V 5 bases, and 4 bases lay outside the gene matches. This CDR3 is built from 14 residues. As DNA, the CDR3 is TGTGCCAGCAGTCGGGACAGCAGCACCGGGGAGCTGTTTTTT. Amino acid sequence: CASSRDSSTGELFF.

CDR3 amino acids: CSATLTGPSYEQYF. The CDR3 DNA reads as TGCAGTGCAACCCTTACAGGGCCCTCCTACGAGCAGTACTTC. The J gene is TRBJ2-7, the V gene TRBV20-1; D may be TRBD1 (6 bases). V lost 6 bases and J lost 0, with 15 bases in between. The CDR3 has 14 residues. Per the germline V gene, CDR1 is DFQATT and CDR2 is SNEGSKA (reference sequence).

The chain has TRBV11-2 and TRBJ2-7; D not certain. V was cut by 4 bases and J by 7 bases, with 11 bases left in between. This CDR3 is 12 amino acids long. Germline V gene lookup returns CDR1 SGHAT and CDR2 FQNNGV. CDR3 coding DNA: TGTGCCAGCAGCTACGGAGTTGGGGAGCAGTACTTC. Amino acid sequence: CASSYGVGEQYF.

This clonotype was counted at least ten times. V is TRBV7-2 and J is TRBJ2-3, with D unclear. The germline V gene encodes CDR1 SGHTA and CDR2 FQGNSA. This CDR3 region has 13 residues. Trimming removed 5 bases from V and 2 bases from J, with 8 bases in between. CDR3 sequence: CASSPTHTDTQYF. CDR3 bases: TGTGCCAGCAGCCCAACCCACACAGATACGCAGTATTTT.

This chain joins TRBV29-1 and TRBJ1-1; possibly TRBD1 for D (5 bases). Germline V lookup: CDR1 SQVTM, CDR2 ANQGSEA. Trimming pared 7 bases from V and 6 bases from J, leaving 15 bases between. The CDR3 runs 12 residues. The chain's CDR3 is CSAWQGSAEAFF. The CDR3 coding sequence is TGCAGCGCCTGGCAGGGTTCGGCTGAAGCTTTCTTT.

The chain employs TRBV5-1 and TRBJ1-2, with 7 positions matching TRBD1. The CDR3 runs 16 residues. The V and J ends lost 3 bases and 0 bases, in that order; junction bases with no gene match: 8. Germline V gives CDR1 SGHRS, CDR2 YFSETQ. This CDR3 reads CASSYVTGTPNYGYTF. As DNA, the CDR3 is TGCGCCAGCAGCTATGTGACAGGGACCCCTAACTATGGCTACACCTTC.

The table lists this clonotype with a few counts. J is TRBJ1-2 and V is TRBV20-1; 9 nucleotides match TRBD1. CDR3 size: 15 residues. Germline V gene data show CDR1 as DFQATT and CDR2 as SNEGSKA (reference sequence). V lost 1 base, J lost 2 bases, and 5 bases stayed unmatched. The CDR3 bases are TGCAGTGCTAGAGTGGGACAGGGAGCCAACTATGGCTACACCTTC. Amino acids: CSARVGQGANYGYTF.

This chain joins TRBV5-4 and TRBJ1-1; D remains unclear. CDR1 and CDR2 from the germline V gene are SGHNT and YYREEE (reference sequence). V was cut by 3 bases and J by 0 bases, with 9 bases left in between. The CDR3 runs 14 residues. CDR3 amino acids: CASSSDLMNTEAFF. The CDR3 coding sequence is TGTGCCAGCAGCTCGGACCTGATGAACACTGAAGCTTTCTTT.

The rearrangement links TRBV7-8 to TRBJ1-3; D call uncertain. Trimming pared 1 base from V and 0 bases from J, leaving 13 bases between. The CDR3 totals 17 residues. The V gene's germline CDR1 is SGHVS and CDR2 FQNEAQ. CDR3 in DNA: TGTGCCAGCAGCTTAGGTTCTCAGATGAACTCTGGAAACACCATATATTTT. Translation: CASSLGSQMNSGNTIYF.

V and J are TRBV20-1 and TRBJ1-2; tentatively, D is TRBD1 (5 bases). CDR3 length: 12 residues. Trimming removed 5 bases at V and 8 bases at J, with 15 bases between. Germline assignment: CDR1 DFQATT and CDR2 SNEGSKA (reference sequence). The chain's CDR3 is CSARPGLGGYTF. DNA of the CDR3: TGCAGTGCTCGTCCGGGACTAGGGGGCTACACCTTC.

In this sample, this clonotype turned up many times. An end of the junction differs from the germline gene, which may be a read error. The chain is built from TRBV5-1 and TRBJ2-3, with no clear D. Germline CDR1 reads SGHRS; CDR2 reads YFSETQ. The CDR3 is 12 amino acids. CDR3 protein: CASSLERDTQYF. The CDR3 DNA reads TGTGCCAGCAGCTTGGAGCGAGATACGCAGTATTTT. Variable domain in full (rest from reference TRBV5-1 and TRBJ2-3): KAGVTQTPRYLIKTRGQQVTLSCSPISGHRSVSWYQQTPGQGLQFLFEYFSETQRNKGNFPGRFSGRQFSNSRSEMNVSTLELGDSALYLCASSLERDTQYFGPGTRLTVL.

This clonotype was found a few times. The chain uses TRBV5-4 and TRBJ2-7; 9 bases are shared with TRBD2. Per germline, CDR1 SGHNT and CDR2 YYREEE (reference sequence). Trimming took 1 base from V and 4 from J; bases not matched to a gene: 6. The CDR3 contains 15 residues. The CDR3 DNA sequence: TGTGCCAGCAGCTTGTCTAGCGGGGAGAATTACGAGCAGTACTTC. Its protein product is CASSLSSGENYEQYF.

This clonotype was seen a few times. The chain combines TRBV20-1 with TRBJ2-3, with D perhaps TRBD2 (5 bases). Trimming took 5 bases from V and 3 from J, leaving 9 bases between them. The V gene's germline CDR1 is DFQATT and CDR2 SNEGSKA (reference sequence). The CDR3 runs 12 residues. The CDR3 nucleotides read TGCAGTGCTGTGGAGGCAACAGATACGCAGTATTTT. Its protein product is CSAVEATDTQYF.